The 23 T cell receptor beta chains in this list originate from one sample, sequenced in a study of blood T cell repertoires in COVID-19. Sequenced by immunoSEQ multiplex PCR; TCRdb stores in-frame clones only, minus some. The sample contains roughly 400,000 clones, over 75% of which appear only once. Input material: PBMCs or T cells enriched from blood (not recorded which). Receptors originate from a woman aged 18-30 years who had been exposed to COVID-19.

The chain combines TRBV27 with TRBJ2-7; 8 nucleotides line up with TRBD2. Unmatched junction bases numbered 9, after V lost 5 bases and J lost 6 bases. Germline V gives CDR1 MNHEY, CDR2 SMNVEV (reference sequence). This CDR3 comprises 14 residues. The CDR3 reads CASSPGTRILEQYF. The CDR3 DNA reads TGTGCCAGCAGTCCCGGGACTAGAATCCTCGAGCAGTACTTC.

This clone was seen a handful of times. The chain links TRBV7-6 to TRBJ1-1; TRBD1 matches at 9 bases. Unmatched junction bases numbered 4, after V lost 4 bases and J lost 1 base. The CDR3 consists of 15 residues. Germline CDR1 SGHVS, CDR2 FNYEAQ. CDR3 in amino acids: CASSYLQGANTEAFF. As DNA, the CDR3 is TGTGCCAGCAGCTATCTACAGGGGGCGAACACTGAAGCTTTCTTT.

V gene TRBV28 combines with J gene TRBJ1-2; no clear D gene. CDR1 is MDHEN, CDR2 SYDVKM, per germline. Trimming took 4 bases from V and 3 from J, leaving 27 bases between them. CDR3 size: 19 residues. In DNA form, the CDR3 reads TGTGCCAGCAGTTCATCTCGGGTGGATTACCAATTGTGGGACTATGGCTACACCTTC. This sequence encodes CASSSSRVDYQLWDYGYTF.

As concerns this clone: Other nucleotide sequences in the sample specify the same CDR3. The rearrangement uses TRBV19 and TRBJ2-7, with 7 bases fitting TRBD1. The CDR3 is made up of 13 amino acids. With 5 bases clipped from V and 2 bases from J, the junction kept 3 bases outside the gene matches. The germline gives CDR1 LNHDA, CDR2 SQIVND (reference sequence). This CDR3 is CASSYRGTYEQYF. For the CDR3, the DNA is TGTGCCAGTAGTTACAGGGGTACCTACGAGCAGTACTTC.

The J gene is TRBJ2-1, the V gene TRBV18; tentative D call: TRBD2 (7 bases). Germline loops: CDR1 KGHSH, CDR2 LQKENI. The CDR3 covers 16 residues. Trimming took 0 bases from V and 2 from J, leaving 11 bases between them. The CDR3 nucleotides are TGTGCCAGCTCACCACCGTCGGGGGGCACCTACAATGAGCAGTTCTTC. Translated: CASSPPSGGTYNEQFF.

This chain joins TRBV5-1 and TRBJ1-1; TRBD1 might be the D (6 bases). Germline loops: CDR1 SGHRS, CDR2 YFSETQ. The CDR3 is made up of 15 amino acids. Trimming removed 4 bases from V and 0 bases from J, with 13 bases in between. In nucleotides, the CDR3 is TGCGCCAGCAGCCGTTCGGGGGGGCTGAACACTGAAGCTTTCTTT. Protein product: CASSRSGGLNTEAFF.

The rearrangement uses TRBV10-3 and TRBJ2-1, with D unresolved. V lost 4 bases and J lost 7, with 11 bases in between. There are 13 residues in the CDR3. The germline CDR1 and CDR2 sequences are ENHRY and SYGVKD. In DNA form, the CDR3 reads TGTGCCATCAGTGGACAAGGTGGTAATGAGCAGTTCTTC. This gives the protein CAISGQGGNEQFF.

The CDR3 DNA is TGTGCCAGCACCCCTGCGGAGGTTCTCGATCAGCCCCAGCATTTT. It yields the protein CASTPAEVLDQPQHF. The V and J genes are TRBV28 and TRBJ1-5; no clear D gene. V shed 7 bases and J shed 5 bases, with 18 bases lying between them. CDR1 MDHEN and CDR2 SYDVKM come from the germline V gene. CDR3 length: 15 residues.

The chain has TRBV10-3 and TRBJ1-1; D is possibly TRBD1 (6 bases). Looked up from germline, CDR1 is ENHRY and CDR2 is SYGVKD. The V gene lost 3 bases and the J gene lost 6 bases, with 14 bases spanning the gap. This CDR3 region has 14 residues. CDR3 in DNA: TGTGCCATCAGTGACCGACCTGAGGGGGCTGAAGCTTTCTTT. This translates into CAISDRPEGAEAFF.

CDR3 nucleotide sequence: TGTGCCAGCAGTTTTAGGGGTATTGGGTTTTCGGGTACGCAGTATTTT. Its protein is CASSFRGIGFSGTQYF. This sequence joins TRBV28 and TRBJ2-3, with D possibly being TRBD1 (5 bases). V was pared by 3 bases and J by 8 bases, with 21 bases between. The CDR3 length is 16 residues. CDR1 is MDHEN and CDR2 is SYDVKM in the germline V gene.

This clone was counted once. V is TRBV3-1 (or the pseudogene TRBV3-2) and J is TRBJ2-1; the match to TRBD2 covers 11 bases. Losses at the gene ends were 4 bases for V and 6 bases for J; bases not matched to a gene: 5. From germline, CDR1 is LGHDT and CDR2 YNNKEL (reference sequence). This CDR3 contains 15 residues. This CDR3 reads CASSLRGTSGNEQFF. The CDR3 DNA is TGTGCCAGCAGCCTTCGAGGGACTAGCGGCAATGAGCAGTTCTTC.

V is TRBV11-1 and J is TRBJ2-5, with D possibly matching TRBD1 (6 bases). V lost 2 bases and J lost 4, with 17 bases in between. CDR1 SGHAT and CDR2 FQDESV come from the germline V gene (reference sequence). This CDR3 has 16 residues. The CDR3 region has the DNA TGTGCCAGCAGCTTATTGAAGCAGGGGATAGGAGAGACCCAGTACTTC. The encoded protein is CASSLLKQGIGETQYF.

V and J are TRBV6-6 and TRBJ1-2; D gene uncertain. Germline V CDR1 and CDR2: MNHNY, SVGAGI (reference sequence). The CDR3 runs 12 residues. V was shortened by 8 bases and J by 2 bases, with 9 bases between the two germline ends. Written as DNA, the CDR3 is TGTGCCAGCTCGTCCCAGAACTATGGCTACACCTTC. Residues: CASSSQNYGYTF.

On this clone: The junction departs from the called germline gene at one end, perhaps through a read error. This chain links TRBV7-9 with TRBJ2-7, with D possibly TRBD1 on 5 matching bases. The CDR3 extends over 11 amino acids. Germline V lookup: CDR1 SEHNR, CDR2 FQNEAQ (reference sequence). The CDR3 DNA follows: TGTGCCAGCAGCGATGGGATCGACAGCAACTTC. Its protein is CASSDGIDSNF.

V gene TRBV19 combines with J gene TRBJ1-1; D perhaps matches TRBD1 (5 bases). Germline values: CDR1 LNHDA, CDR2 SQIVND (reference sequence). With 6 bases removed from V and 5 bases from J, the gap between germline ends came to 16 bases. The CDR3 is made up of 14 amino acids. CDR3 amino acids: CASSVDTGLTEAFF. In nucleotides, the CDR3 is TGTGCCAGTAGCGTGGACACTGGGTTGACTGAAGCTTTCTTT.

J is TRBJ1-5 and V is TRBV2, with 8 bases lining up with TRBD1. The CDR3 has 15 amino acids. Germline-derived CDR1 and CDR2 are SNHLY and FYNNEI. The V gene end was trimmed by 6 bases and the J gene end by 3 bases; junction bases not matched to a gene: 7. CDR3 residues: CASRDRTGNNQPQHF. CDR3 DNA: TGTGCCAGCAGGGATAGGACAGGGAACAATCAGCCCCAGCATTTT.

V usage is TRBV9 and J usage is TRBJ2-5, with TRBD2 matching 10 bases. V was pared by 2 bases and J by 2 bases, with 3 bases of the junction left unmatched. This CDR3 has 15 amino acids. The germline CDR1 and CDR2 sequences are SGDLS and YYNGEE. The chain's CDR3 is CASSVSGRPQETQYF. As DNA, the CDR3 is TGTGCCAGCAGCGTTAGCGGGAGGCCTCAAGAGACCCAGTACTTC. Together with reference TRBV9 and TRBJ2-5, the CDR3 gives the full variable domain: DSGVTQTPKHLITATGQRVTLRCSPRSGDLSVYWYQQSLDQGLQFLIQYYNGEERAKGNILERFSAQQFPDLHSELNLSSLELGDSALYFCASSVSGRPQETQYFGPGTRLLVL.

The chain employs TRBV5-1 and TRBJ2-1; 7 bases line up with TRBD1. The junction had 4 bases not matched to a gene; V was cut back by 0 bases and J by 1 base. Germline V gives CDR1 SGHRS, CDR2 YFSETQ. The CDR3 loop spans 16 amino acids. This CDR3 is CASSLGRRGSYNEQFF. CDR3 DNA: TGCGCCAGCAGCTTGGGGCGCAGGGGGTCCTACAATGAGCAGTTCTTC.

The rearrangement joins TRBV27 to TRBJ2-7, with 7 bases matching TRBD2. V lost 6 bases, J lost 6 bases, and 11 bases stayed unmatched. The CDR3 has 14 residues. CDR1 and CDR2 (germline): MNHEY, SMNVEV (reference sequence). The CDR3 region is CASRFLAAEPEQYF. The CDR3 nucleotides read TGTGCCAGCAGGTTCCTAGCGGCCGAACCCGAGCAGTACTTC.

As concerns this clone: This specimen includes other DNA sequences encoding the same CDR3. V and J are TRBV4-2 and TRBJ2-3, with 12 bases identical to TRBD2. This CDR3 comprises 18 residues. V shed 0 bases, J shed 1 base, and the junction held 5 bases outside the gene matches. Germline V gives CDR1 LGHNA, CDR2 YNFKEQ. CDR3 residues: CASSQDLRLAGGTDTQYF. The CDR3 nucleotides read TGTGCCAGCAGCCAAGATTTGCGACTAGCGGGGGGCACAGATACGCAGTATTTT.

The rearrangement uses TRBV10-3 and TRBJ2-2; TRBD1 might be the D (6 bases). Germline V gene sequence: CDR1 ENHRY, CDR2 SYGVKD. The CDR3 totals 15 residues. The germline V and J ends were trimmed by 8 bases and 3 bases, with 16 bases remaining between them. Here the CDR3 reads CAIRPGTFDTGELFF. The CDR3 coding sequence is TGTGCCATCCGGCCAGGGACATTCGACACCGGGGAGCTGTTTTTT.

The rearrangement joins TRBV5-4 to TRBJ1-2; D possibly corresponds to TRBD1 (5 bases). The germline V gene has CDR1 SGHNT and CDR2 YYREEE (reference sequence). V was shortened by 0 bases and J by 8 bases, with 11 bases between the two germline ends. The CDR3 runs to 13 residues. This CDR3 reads CASSLEGAGGYTF. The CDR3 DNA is TGTGCCAGCAGCTTGGAAGGGGCTGGGGGCTACACCTTC.

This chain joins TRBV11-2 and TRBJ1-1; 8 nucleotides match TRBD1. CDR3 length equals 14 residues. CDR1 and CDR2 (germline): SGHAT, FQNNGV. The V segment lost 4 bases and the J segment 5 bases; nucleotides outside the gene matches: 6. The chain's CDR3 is CASSSLTGVTEAFF. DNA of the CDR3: TGTGCCAGCAGCTCACTGACAGGGGTGACTGAAGCTTTCTTT.